This T cell receptor (beta chain) stems from a study of post-analysis software for immune sequencing data. Study-wide results and caveats: Among 4 or 5 TRBV segments more frequent in patients than controls were TRBV5-6, TRBV5-1 and TRBV20-1.

This clonotype occurred a few times. No antigen is known for it. This CDR3 is 16 amino acids long. With 4 bases removed from V and 2 bases from J, the gap between germline ends came to 16 bases. Per the germline V gene, CDR1 is LGHDT and CDR2 is YNNKEL (reference sequence). Unique molecular identifiers were present in the TCR beta cDNA libraries. T cells numbering about 0.85 to 11 million yielded cDNA molecules that totaled about 500,000. TCRdb redid the calling of the PCR reads with MiXCR, one entry per CDR3 protein. The table lists 700,000 to 900,000 distinct CDR3 sequences, 35% to 55% of them singletons.

The chain links TRBV3-1 to TRBJ2-3, with D possibly matching TRBD1 (7 bases). The sample taken for sequencing was blood. The TCR sequence derives from a girl under 18 with multiple sclerosis. The CDR3 protein is CASSLRGTALTDTQYF. CDR3 nucleotides: TGTGCCAGCAGCCTTCGCGGGACAGCGCTCACAGATACGCAGTATTTT.